This T cell receptor (beta chain) was recovered during a study of Ad26.COV2.S vaccination and SARS-CoV-2 variants. Study-wide context: The donor was enrolled in the Ad26.COV2.S arm of the COV1001 trial. In the study, Ad26.COV2.S was injected intramuscularly once, or twice 56 days apart. The study, taken as a whole, reports: The study found higher spike-specific TCR breadth in vaccine than placebo recipients.

Sample treatment: 15 to 20 received Ad26.COV2.S at low or high dose, single or two shots; 5 received placebo; per-sample allocation not given. Sample collection was performed on day 63 after the first vaccine or placebo injection. An Ad26 vector expressing Wuhan-strain SARS-CoV-2 spike constituted the vaccine. Assay used: immunoSEQ multiplex PCR; TCRdb lists only in-frame clones, some missing. The table has some 520,000 clones, roughly 85% seen once. Note on this clone: Its antigen is still unknown.

The CDR3 runs to 12 residues. V was shortened by 5 bases and J by 5 bases, with 12 bases between the two germline ends. Germline values: CDR1 SQVTM, CDR2 ANQGSEA. This chain uses TRBV29-1 with TRBJ1-1; D may be TRBD1 (5 bases). This receptor was identified in a person between 18 and 60 years old who received the Ad26.COV2.S COVID-19 vaccine or a placebo. The sequencing here drew on peripheral blood, taken in a trial of Ad26.COV2.S vaccine versus placebo. CDR3 nucleotide sequence: TGCAGCGTTAGGGGAGCGGGGACTGAAGCTTTCTTT. This sequence encodes CSVRGAGTEAFF.